These 7 T cell receptor beta chains were all obtained from the same sample, sequenced in a study of T cells in tumors after PD-1 blockade. TCRdb's copy holds only in-frame clones and misses some; the assay was immunoSEQ multiplex PCR. Here the sample spans 9,000 to 15,000 clones, 60% to 70% being singletons. Sequenced here: tumor tissue, sampled before anti-PD-1 treatment. These receptors all stem from a human donor with basal cell carcinoma.

The V call is TRBV6-4, the J call TRBJ2-3, with TRBD1 identical over 9 bases. The length of the CDR3 is 15 residues. Unmatched junction bases numbered 1, after V lost 2 bases and J lost 1 base. CDR1 is MRHNA, CDR2 SNTAGT, per germline. CDR3 coding DNA: TGTGCCAGCAGTGACCGGGACAGGGGCACAGATACGCAGTATTTT. This translates into CASSDRDRGTDTQYF.

In its sample, this clone ranks as medium-sized. J is TRBJ2-7 and V is TRBV11-3; 7 bases align to TRBD1. The germline CDR1 and CDR2 sequences are SGHNT and YENEEA. This CDR3 is built from 15 residues. V was clipped by 5 bases and J by 1 base; unmatched bases: 8. The CDR3 region is CASSQRGGGSYEQYF. The CDR3 coding sequence is TGTGCCAGCAGCCAACGAGGGGGCGGTTCCTACGAGCAGTACTTC.

In its sample, this clone ranks as medium-sized. J is TRBJ1-4 and V is TRBV29-1; D not resolved. CDR1 SQVTM and CDR2 ANQGSEA come from the germline V gene. The length of the CDR3 is 11 residues. Deletions cut 6 bases from V and 4 bases from J, with 6 bases between. CDR3 residues: CSVELNEKLFF. The CDR3 DNA reads as TGCAGCGTAGAACTTAATGAAAAACTGTTTTTT.

V gene TRBV5-4 combines with J gene TRBJ2-3, with 7 bases aligning to TRBD2. From germline, CDR1 is SGHNT and CDR2 YYREEE (reference sequence). J lost 2 bases, V lost 4 bases, and 7 bases had no gene match. The CDR3 is 15 amino acids. CDR3 coding DNA: TGTGCCAGCAGCCCTCCGGGACTAACCACAGATACGCAGTATTTT. As protein: CASSPPGLTTDTQYF.

The rearrangement joins TRBV19 to TRBJ2-2; 9 positions match TRBD1. Looked up from germline, CDR1 is LNHDA and CDR2 is SQIVND (reference sequence). The junction had 8 bases not matched to a gene; V was cut back by 11 bases and J by 4 bases. The CDR3 spans 14 residues. CDR3 coding DNA: TGTGCCTCCGCATGGGGACAGGGCACCGGGGAGCTGTTTTTT. Translation gives CASAWGQGTGELFF. Full variable domain (rest looked up from reference TRBV19 and TRBJ2-2): DGGITQSPKYLFRKEGQNVTLSCEQNLNHDAMYWYRQDPGQGLRLIYYSQIVNDFQKGDIAEGYSVSREKKESFPLTVTSAQKNPTAFYLCASAWGQGTGELFFGEGSRLTVL.

The chain employs TRBV19 and TRBJ1-2; D unresolved. V was clipped by 1 base and J by 7 bases, with 13 bases between them. Germline lookup yields CDR1 LNHDA and CDR2 SQIVND (reference sequence). CDR3 length: 14 amino acids. As DNA, the CDR3 is TGTGCCAGTAGTATAGGGGTGGGGATGAGTGGCTACACCTTC. The encoded protein is CASSIGVGMSGYTF.

This clone rates as medium-sized. The V call is TRBV6-2 or TRBV6-3, the J call TRBJ1-1; D not resolved. The CDR3 runs 13 residues. Germline assignment: CDR1 MNHEY and CDR2 SVGEGT. Trimming left V 0 bases short and J 9 bases short, with 11 bases between. CDR3 DNA sequence: TGTGCCAGCAGTTACTCCCCGGGGAAGAAAGCTTTCTTT. Translated, it gives CASSYSPGKKAFF.